This T cell receptor beta chain was sequenced in a study of metastatic and nonmetastatic thyroid tumors. Study-level information: Both malignant and benign thyroid patients supplied peripheral blood and tumor or nodule tissue samples, across which the repertoires of these patients were then compared. Points from the study as a whole: Malignant tumors reportedly showed significantly higher TCR beta diversity than benign nodules in both blood and tumor.

Per germline, CDR1 MNHEY and CDR2 SMNVEV (reference sequence). Including both end residues, the CDR3 is 15 amino acids long. Thyroid surgery took place with no prior treatment in any patient. Original data processing: The study took CDR3 differences across clinicopathological groups and made a distant-metastasis classifier for papillary thyroid cancer from them. TCRdb reprocessed the PCR reads via MiXCR. These V and J calls are TCRdb output, not the study's own analysis. Altogether roughly 53,000 clones are present, approximately 22% being singletons, with the ten largest covering 4%. A word on this clone: What it binds is not known. The CDR3 end shows no conserved phenylalanine or tryptophan, and so a read error is likely. Because the CDR3's place on the DNA is in doubt, the DNA is left out and the CDR3 is given as listed by TCRdb.

The sequenced material came from blood. The TCR sequence derives from a female donor with papillary thyroid cancer or a benign thyroid nodule (not recorded which). Some clones in this sample may be carry-over from other donors' samples. V usage is TRBV27 and J usage is TRBJ1-1; the table's TRBD1 call for D was not verified on the DNA. The CDR3 spells CASSNQPGTGSPGLL.